The 19 T cell receptor beta chains below come from one sample, sequenced in a study of T-cell reconstitution after alpha-beta-depleted transplantation in children. Study observations and caveats: Newly made T cells mostly supplied T-cell counts and diversity one year after transplant.

Researchers prepared the TCRbeta library using unique molecular identifiers, the study reports. TCRdb redid the calling of the PCR reads with MiXCR, one entry per CDR3 protein. This sample has about 300,000 distinct CDR3 sequences, with roughly 7.8% found just once. For these receptors, no antigen is known. The sample was peripheral blood, taken 360 days after TCRalphabeta/CD19-depleted stem cell transplant. Every receptor here comes from a female patient aged 2 to 10 who had a stem cell transplant for Fanconi anemia, so the T cells may come from the graft donor.

Ten or more counts support this clonotype. A read error may account for a junction end that differs from germline. V gene TRBV20-1 combines with J gene TRBJ2-2; TRBD1 aligns across 8 bases. CDR3 length: 15 residues. In germline, CDR1 is DFQATT, CDR2 SNEGSKA (reference sequence). The CDR3 loop is CSAGDGQGYTGELFF. CDR3 sequence (DNA): TGCAGTGCTGGAGACGGACAGGGCTACACCGGGGAGCTGTTTTTT.

This clonotype has ten or more counts. The chain recombines TRBV6-1 with TRBJ2-7, with D uncertain. The germline V gene has CDR1 MNHNS and CDR2 SASEGT. CDR3 size: 11 residues. Trimming cost V 6 bases and J 3 bases, with 6 bases left between them. In DNA, the CDR3 is TGTGCCAGCAGAGATCACTACGAGCAGTACTTC. Its translation: CASRDHYEQYF.

This clonotype has more than one count but fewer than ten. The V and J genes are TRBV18 and TRBJ1-1; the D is unclear. This CDR3 comprises 15 residues. Deletions cut 3 bases from V and 5 bases from J, with 16 bases between. The germline CDR1 and CDR2 sequences are KGHSH and LQKENI. The CDR3 sequence is CASSPLPGTWTEAFF. DNA of the CDR3: TGTGCCAGCTCACCCCTACCCGGTACGTGGACTGAAGCTTTCTTT.

This clonotype was observed at least ten times. The CDR3 bases are TGTGCCAGCGGATCTTGGGGCCAAGAGACCCAGTACTTC. It encodes CASGSWGQETQYF. The rearrangement links TRBV12-3 or TRBV12-4 to TRBJ2-5; D remains unclear. The ends were cut back, 8 bases at V and 1 base at J, with 11 bases in the middle. CDR3 length: 13 amino acids.

This clonotype was counted only a few times. V usage is TRBV20-1 and J usage is TRBJ2-3; TRBD2 agrees at 13 bases. Per the germline V gene, CDR1 is DFQATT and CDR2 is SNEGSKA (reference sequence). J gave up 1 base and V 6 bases, and 7 bases lay outside the gene matches. The CDR3 is 16 residues long. The CDR3 bases are TGCAGTGCGGGGCGGACTAGCGGGGGAGGCACAGATACGCAGTATTTT. As protein: CSAGRTSGGGTDTQYF.

This clonotype was seen a handful of times. This rearrangement joins TRBV18 to TRBJ2-5; D gene unclear. The CDR3 spans 13 residues. V was pared by 8 bases and J by 5 bases, with 15 bases between. Germline V lookup: CDR1 KGHSH, CDR2 LQKENI. The CDR3 sequence is CASTHQGWETQYF. DNA for the CDR3: TGTGCCAGCACTCACCAAGGATGGGAGACCCAGTACTTC. Full variable domain (missing parts from reference TRBV18 and TRBJ2-5): NAGVMQNPRHLVRRRGQEARLRCSPMKGHSHVYWYRQLPEEGLKFMVYLQKENIIDESGMPKERFSAEFPKEGPSILRIQQVVRGDSAAYFCASTHQGWETQYFGPGTRLLVL.

This clonotype has ten or more counts. The chain joins TRBV2 to TRBJ2-7; 8 bases line up with TRBD2. The V and J ends lost 6 bases and 3 bases, in that order; junction bases with no gene match: 7. This CDR3 is built from 14 residues. Looked up from germline, CDR1 is SNHLY and CDR2 is FYNNEI. In DNA form, the CDR3 reads TGTGCCAGCAGGGAGACTAGCGAGGTCTACGAGCAGTACGTC. Protein product: CASRETSEVYEQYV.

The gene calls are TRBV30 and TRBJ2-7; the D call may be TRBD1 or TRBD2 (5 bases each). Germline lookup yields CDR1 GTSNPN and CDR2 SVGIG (reference sequence). V was cut by 3 bases and J by 3 bases, with 12 bases left in between. The CDR3 sequence is 13 residues long. Here the CDR3 DNA reads TGTGCCTGGAGAGAGGGACCCGACTACGAGCAGTACTTC. Its translation is CAWREGPDYEQYF.

The chain has TRBV6-1 and TRBJ2-5, with D possibly being TRBD2 (5 bases). The ends were cut back, 5 bases at V and 3 bases at J, with 10 bases in the middle. Germline loops: CDR1 MNHNS, CDR2 SASEGT. The CDR3 loop spans 13 amino acids. Written as DNA, the CDR3 is TGTGCCAGCAGTCGGGGAGTAGAAGAGACCCAGTACTTC. Its protein is CASSRGVEETQYF.

This clonotype showed up just a few times. The chain links TRBV7-9 to TRBJ2-7; 8 nucleotides match TRBD2. The V gene end was trimmed by 1 base and the J gene end by 4 bases; junction bases not matched to a gene: 9. From germline, CDR1 is SEHNR and CDR2 FQNEAQ (reference sequence). The CDR3 sequence is 16 residues long. This chain's CDR3 is CASSLGVTGGPYEQYF. As DNA, the CDR3 is TGTGCCAGCAGCTTAGGGGTGACGGGAGGGCCTTACGAGCAGTACTTC.

This clonotype was seen many times. V usage is TRBV18 and J usage is TRBJ2-7, with D uncertain. The V end lost 0 bases, the J end lost 2 bases, and 11 bases lay between the germline ends. The CDR3 totals 15 residues. CDR1 KGHSH and CDR2 LQKENI come from the germline V gene. Written as DNA, the CDR3 is TGTGCCAGCTCACCACCGGTGTGGGATCCCTACGAGCAGTACTTC. This encodes CASSPPVWDPYEQYF.

V gene TRBV5-6 combines with J gene TRBJ1-2; 9 bases match TRBD1. The CDR3 consists of 16 residues. J was trimmed by 7 bases and V by 6 bases; bases with no gene match: 16. Germline lookup yields CDR1 SGHDT and CDR2 YYEEEE. The CDR3 is CASTTLLFRDRVGYTF. The DNA for the CDR3 is TGTGCCAGCACCACATTATTATTCCGGGACAGGGTTGGCTACACCTTC.

This clonotype was counted a few times. The chain employs TRBV7-3 and TRBJ2-2; 12 bases match TRBD1. The germline CDR1 and CDR2 sequences are SGHTA and FQGTGA. Losses at the gene ends were 3 bases for V and 8 bases for J; bases not matched to a gene: 10. The CDR3 is 17 residues long. Here the CDR3 DNA reads TGTGCCAGCAGCTTGATCGGGACAGGGGGCGCACTGGGGGAGCTGTTTTTT. This translates into CASSLIGTGGALGELFF.

This clonotype was seen repeatedly, ten times or more. V usage is TRBV30 and J usage is TRBJ2-2; no firm D call. The length of the CDR3 is 12 residues. CDR1 is GTSNPN and CDR2 is SVGIG in the germline V gene (reference sequence). With 3 bases removed from V and 5 bases from J, the gap between germline ends came to 7 bases. As DNA, the CDR3 is TGTGCCTGGAGGGACGATACCGGGGAGCTGTTTTTT. This gives the protein CAWRDDTGELFF. The full variable domain, its missing parts supplied by reference TRBV30 and TRBJ2-2, is SQTIHQWPATLVQPVGSPLSLECTVEGTSNPNLYWYRQAAGRGLQLLFYSVGIGQISSEVPQNLSASRPQDRQFILSSKKLLLSDSGFYLCAWRDDTGELFFGEGSRLTVL.

This chain joins TRBV5-1 and TRBJ2-1; tentative D call: TRBD1 (6 bases). Trimming took off 0 bases at V and 3 bases at J, with 10 bases between the two ends. Germline lookup yields CDR1 SGHRS and CDR2 YFSETQ. The CDR3 loop spans 15 amino acids. CDR3 sequence: CASSLDGQIYNEQFF. CDR3 nucleotides: TGCGCCAGCAGCTTGGATGGACAGATCTACAATGAGCAGTTCTTC.

This clonotype was seen repeatedly, ten times or more. The gene calls are TRBV7-2 and TRBJ1-1; D not resolved. CDR1 is SGHTA and CDR2 is FQGNSA in the germline V gene. Trimming shortened V by 1 base and J by 1 base, and 7 bases separated the two germline ends. The CDR3 runs 14 residues. The CDR3 here is CASSLVGKNTEAFF. The DNA of the CDR3 is TGTGCCAGCAGCTTAGTGGGAAAGAACACTGAAGCTTTCTTT.

This clonotype appeared many times. The chain links TRBV7-9 to TRBJ2-2; 14 bases line up with TRBD2. Germline V gene sequence: CDR1 SEHNR, CDR2 FQNEAQ (reference sequence). After removal of 6 bases from V and 0 bases from J, the junction contained 3 bases not matched to a gene. The CDR3 covers 17 residues. The CDR3 DNA reads as TGTGCCAGCAGGGGACTAGCGGGGGATGCGAACACCGGGGAGCTGTTTTTT. Translating gives CASRGLAGDANTGELFF.

At least ten counts were recorded for this clonotype. The V gene is TRBV20-1, the J gene TRBJ2-7; no reliable D call. Trimming left V 5 bases short and J 3 bases short, with 8 bases between. Per germline, CDR1 DFQATT and CDR2 SNEGSKA (reference sequence). CDR3 size: 11 residues. CDR3 DNA sequence: TGCAGTGCTTCGGGTGGCTACGAGCAGTACTTC. It is translated as CSASGGYEQYF.

This clonotype has ten or more counts. The rearrangement joins TRBV10-3 to TRBJ1-1; a weak D match, TRBD1 (6 bases). V was cut by 7 bases and J by 6 bases, with 12 bases left in between. This CDR3 has 12 amino acids. Germline V gene data show CDR1 as ENHRY and CDR2 as SYGVKD. DNA of the CDR3: TGTGCCATCACAGGACAGTATCCTGAAGCTTTCTTT. Its translation: CAITGQYPEAFF.